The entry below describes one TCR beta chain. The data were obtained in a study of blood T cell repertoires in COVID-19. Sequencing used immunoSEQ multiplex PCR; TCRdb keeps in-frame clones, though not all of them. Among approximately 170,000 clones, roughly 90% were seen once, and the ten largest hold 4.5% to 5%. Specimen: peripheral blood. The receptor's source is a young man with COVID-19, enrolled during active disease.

The CDR3 protein is CASSLVSPGGISYNEQFF. The DNA of the CDR3 is TGTGCCAGCAGCTTAGTATCCCCGGGAGGGATATCCTACAATGAGCAGTTCTTC. The V gene is TRBV11-2, the J gene TRBJ2-1, with 8 bases lining up with TRBD2. The germline V gene encodes CDR1 SGHAT and CDR2 FQNNGV. The J segment lost 1 base and the V segment lost 1 base, leaving 9 bases of the junction unmatched. The CDR3 spans 18 residues.